A selection of T cell receptor beta chains follows, all from one sample in a study of cytomegalovirus exposure and HLA in healthy donors. The assay was immunoSEQ multiplex PCR, and TCRdb's table has in-frame clones only and misses some. The sample records around 140,000 clones, roughly 76% being singletons. The sample taken for sequencing was PBMCs. These receptors were obtained from a female donor in good health and CMV-seronegative. Each CDR3 is given with its conserved first and last residue. A D gene is named only where the DNA matches it firmly. Not every row has a clone size; where given, it reads once, few, many or a size class.

CDR3aa	CDR3nt	j_gene	abundance	v_gene	d_gene
CASGNPGEGAGYTF	TGTGCCAGTGGTAACCCAGGGGAAGGGGCTGGCTACACCTTC	TRBJ1-2	.	TRBV19	.
CASSEFGLGGYNEQFF	TGTGCCAGCAGTGAATTTGGACTAGGGGGTTACAATGAGCAGTTCTTC	TRBJ2-1	few	TRBV6-1	.
CASSLPGGSYEQFF	TGTGCCAGCAGCTTACCAGGGGGCTCGTATGAGCAGTTCTTC	TRBJ2-1	.	TRBV11-2	TRBD1
CASSLEGDQPQHF	TGTGCCAGCAGCTTAGAGGGGGACCAGCCCCAGCATTTT	TRBJ1-5	few	TRBV7-9	.
CASSLSEATEAFF	TGTGCCAGCAGCTTAAGTGAGGCCACTGAAGCTTTCTTT	TRBJ1-1	.	TRBV7-2	.
CASSLAGDYEQYF	TGTGCCAGCAGTTTGGCAGGGGATTACGAGCAGTACTTC	TRBJ2-7	once	TRBV28	.
CASSGLAGVSEQFF	TGTGCCAGCAGTGGACTAGCGGGAGTTAGTGAGCAGTTCTTC	TRBJ2-1	.	TRBV2	TRBD2
CASTSEVLTGTTEAFF	TGTGCCAGCACCTCCGAGGTGTTAACAGGGACCACTGAAGCTTTCTTT	TRBJ1-1	few	TRBV5-4	.
CASSLSDSASYEQYF	TGTGCCAGCAGTTTGTCAGATTCCGCTTCCTACGAGCAGTACTTC	TRBJ2-7	.	TRBV27	.
CASSLEQWNTEAFF	TGTGCCAGCAGCTTGGAACAGTGGAACACTGAAGCTTTCTTT	TRBJ1-1	.	TRBV5-4	.
CASSPLRLAGEDTQYF	TGTGCCAGCTCACCCCTTCGACTAGCGGGAGAGGATACGCAGTATTTT	TRBJ2-3	.	TRBV18	TRBD2
CASRRDRVLYEQYF	TGTGCCAGCAGGAGGGACAGGGTCTTATACGAGCAGTACTTC	TRBJ2-7	.	TRBV28	TRBD1
CASSQDGGGGDTQYF	TGCGCCAGCAGCCAAGACGGCGGGGGAGGAGATACGCAGTATTTT	TRBJ2-3	.	TRBV4-1	TRBD2
CASSLYPGQVRNYGYTF	TGTGCCAGCAGTCTCTACCCGGGACAGGTGAGGAACTATGGCTACACCTTC	TRBJ1-2	.	TRBV28	TRBD1
CASSLNGYDRGMGTEAFF	TGCGCCAGCAGCTTGAATGGATACGACAGGGGAATGGGCACTGAAGCTTTCTTT	TRBJ1-1	.	TRBV5-1	TRBD1
CASSLDRSQPQHF	TGTGCCAGCAGCTTAGATCGTAGTCAGCCCCAGCATTTT	TRBJ1-5	few	TRBV11-2	.
CASSVDSDSPLHF	TGTGCCAGCAGCGTAGACTCTGATTCACCCCTCCACTTT	TRBJ1-6	.	TRBV9	.
CASSYGTGLSSYGYTF	TGTGCCAGCAGTTACGGGACAGGGTTGAGTAGCTATGGCTACACCTTC	TRBJ1-2	few	TRBV6-5	TRBD1
CASSQVSGDTYNEQFF	TGTGCCAGCAGCCAAGTCAGCGGAGACACCTACAATGAGCAGTTCTTC	TRBJ2-1	.	TRBV14	.
CASSLAGANYGYTF	TGTGCCAGCAGCTTAGCGGGGGCCAACTATGGCTACACCTTC	TRBJ1-2	.	TRBV7-8	.